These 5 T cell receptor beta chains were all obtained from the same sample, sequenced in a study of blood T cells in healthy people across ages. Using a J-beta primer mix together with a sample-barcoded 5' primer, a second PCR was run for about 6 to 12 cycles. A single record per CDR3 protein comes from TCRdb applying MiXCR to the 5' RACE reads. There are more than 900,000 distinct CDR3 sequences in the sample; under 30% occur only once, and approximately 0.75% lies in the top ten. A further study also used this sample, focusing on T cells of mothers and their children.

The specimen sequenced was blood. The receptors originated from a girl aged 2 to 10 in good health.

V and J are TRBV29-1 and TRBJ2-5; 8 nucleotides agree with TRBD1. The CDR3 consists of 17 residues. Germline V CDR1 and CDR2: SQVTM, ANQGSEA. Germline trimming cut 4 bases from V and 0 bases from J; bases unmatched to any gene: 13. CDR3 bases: TGCAGCGTTGCGGTCAGGGGGCGGAGATTGAACCAAGAGACCCAGTACTTC. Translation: CSVAVRGRRLNQETQYF. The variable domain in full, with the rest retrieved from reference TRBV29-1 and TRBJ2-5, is SAVISQKPSRDICQRGTSLTIQCQVDSQVTMMFWYRQQPGQSLTLIATANQGSEATYESGFVIDKFPISRPNLTFSTLTVSNMSPEDSSIYLCSVAVRGRRLNQETQYFGPGTRLLVL.

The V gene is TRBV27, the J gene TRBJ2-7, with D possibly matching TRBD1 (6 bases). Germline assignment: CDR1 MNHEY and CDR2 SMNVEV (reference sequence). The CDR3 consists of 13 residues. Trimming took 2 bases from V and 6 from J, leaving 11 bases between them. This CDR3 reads CASSLRYRVEQYF. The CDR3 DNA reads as TGTGCCAGCAGTTTACGATACAGGGTCGAGCAGTACTTC.

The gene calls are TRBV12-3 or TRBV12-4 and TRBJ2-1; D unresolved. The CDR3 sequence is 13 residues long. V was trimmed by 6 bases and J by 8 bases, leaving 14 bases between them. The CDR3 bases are TGTGCCAGCAGACAACCACCTGGCGATGAGCAGTTCTTC. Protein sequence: CASRQPPGDEQFF.

CDR3 loop: CASSVEGRPYEQYF. In DNA form, the CDR3 reads TGTGCCAGCAGCGTAGAGGGCAGGCCCTACGAGCAGTACTTC. The rearrangement links TRBV9 to TRBJ2-1, with D uncertain. The J call is uncertain, as TRBJ2-7 better fits the DNA end. This CDR3 comprises 14 residues. Germline CDR1 and CDR2: SGDLS and YYNGEE.

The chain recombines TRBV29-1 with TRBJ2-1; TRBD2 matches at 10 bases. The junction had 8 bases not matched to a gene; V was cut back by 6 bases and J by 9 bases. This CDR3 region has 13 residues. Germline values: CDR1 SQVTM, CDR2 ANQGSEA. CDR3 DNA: TGCAGCGTCCTAGCGGGAGTAAGGTCTGAGCAGTTCTTC. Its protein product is CSVLAGVRSEQFF.